The text below deals with one T cell receptor beta chain. Trimming removed 1 base at V and 6 bases at J, with 22 bases between. Germline V gene data show CDR1 as MDHEN and CDR2 as SYDVKM. The CDR3 sequence is 18 residues long. These data originate in a study of control samples from healthy donors and cancer patients. The data were produced by immunoSEQ multiplex PCR, yet TCRdb's version contains in-frame clones alone and is incomplete. The sample carries 150,000 to 180,000 clones, about 94% recorded once. The sequenced material came from blood. The V gene is TRBV28, the J gene TRBJ1-5; possible D gene TRBD1, 5 bases. The TCR sequence derives from a man aged 35 to 55 in good health. CDR3 residues: CASSLSDNVSRAPQPQHF. In DNA, the CDR3 is TGTGCCAGCAGTTTATCAGACAATGTAAGCAGGGCCCCTCAGCCCCAGCATTTT.